A selection of T cell receptor beta chains follows, all from one sample in a study of blood T cell repertoires in COVID-19. The data were produced by immunoSEQ multiplex PCR, yet TCRdb's version contains in-frame clones alone and is incomplete. The sample includes over 45,000 clones, 84% seen only once; the top ten take around a sixth. Sequencing used peripheral blood. Source of these receptors: a man aged 65 to 79 with active COVID-19. CDR3s leave out the opening cysteine and the closing phenylalanine or tryptophan. The D gene is left open where the match is weak.

TRBV4-3,TRBJ2-1,TRBD2,ASSQTHSGSRNNEQF
TRBV6-1,TRBJ1-1,-,ASSEGYVGGWTEAF
TRBV6-5,TRBJ2-7,-,ASRRLGSDPEQY
TRBV7-2,TRBJ2-5,-,ASSLGPSQETQY
TRBV7-2,TRBJ2-4,-,ASSDRLSVSNPPRH
TRBV12-3/TRBV12-4,TRBJ2-7,-,ASSLAATYEQY
TRBV6-1,TRBJ2-4,-,ASSEIGNIQY
TRBV5-5,TRBJ1-4,-,ASSLRGSQEGEKLF
TRBV9,TRBJ2-3,TRBD2,ASSVALAGGTDTQY
TRBV10-3,TRBJ2-5,TRBD1,AISSRDRQETQY
TRBV4-2,TRBJ1-2,TRBD1,ASSQGQGGQNYGYT
TRBV28,TRBJ2-2,-,ASSSGNLNTGELF
TRBV20-1,TRBJ2-2,TRBD2,SASSSGRVGTGELF
TRBV29-1,TRBJ2-1,-,SVELYNEQF
TRBV30,TRBJ2-1,-,AWSMGMNNEQF
TRBV19,TRBJ2-1,-,ASIRPIGSNEQF
TRBV19,TRBJ2-3,TRBD1,ASSIFRRDRGRLDTQY
TRBV7-3,TRBJ2-1,-,ASSLAGRGQGASSYNEQF
TRBV7-8,TRBJ2-5,-,ASSLLDRGKKTQY
TRBV10-3,TRBJ2-1,TRBD2,AISMTSGNYNEQF
TRBV21-1,TRBJ2-7,-,ASSSSDRGPHEQY
TRBV27,TRBJ2-7,TRBD2,ASSSSGRSEQY
TRBV7-2,TRBJ2-1,TRBD2,ASSLGLAVSEQF
TRBV6-2/TRBV6-3,TRBJ2-5,-,ASSYSRGAQETQY
TRBV6-1,TRBJ2-7,TRBD2,ASSETSGTYEQY
TRBV6-1,TRBJ2-7,TRBD2,ASSEEPGLAGGPYEQY
TRBV7-2,TRBJ2-3,TRBD1,ASSQGAIGSDTQY
TRBV6-4,TRBJ2-7,TRBD2,ASSDIAGSVEQY
TRBV28,TRBJ1-1,-,ASSLGRGTEAF
TRBV7-2,TRBJ2-7,-,ASSLNRRGEQY
TRBV7-3,TRBJ2-1,-,ASSPNSDSYNEQF
TRBV7-2,TRBJ2-5,-,ASSLVLRETQY